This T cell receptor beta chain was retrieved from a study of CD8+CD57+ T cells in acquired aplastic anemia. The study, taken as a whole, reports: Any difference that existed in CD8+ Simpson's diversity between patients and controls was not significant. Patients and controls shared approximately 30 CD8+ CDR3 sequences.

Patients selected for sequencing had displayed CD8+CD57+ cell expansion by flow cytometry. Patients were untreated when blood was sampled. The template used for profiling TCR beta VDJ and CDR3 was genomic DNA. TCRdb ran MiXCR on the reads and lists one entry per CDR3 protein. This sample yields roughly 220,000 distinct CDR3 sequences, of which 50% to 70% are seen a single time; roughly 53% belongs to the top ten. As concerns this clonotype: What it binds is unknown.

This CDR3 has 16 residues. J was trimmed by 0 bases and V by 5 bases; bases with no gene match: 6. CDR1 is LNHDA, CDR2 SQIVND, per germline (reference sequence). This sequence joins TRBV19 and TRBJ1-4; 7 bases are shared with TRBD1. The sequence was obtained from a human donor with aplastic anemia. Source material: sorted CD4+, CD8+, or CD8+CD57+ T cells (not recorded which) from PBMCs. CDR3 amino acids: CASSDHRGTTNEKLFF. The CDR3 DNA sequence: TGTGCCAGTAGTGACCACAGGGGAACAACTAATGAAAAACTGTTTTTT.